This T cell receptor (beta chain) stems from a study of sequential checkpoint blockade in melanoma. TCRdb's table, derived via immunoSEQ multiplex PCR, lists solely in-frame clones and lacks some. This table has around 39,000 clones, about four fifths appearing once. The treatment here: randomized to nivolumab then ipilimumab (arm A) or the reverse (arm B). From thawed PBMCs, live CD3+CD8+ cells negative for CD19 and CD56 were sorted. Trimming removed 6 bases at V and 4 bases at J, with 21 bases between. The germline gives CDR1 MNHEY, CDR2 SMNVEV (reference sequence). This CDR3 is built from 16 residues.

This rearrangement joins TRBV27 to TRBJ1-2, with no clear D. This TCR came from a human donor with melanoma. Sequences were derived from CD8+ T cells sorted from blood (inferred from file names), sampled from a patient given nivolumab and ipilimumab in sequence. This CDR3 is CASRILGVGASYGYTF. The DNA of the CDR3 is TGTGCCAGCAGAATCCTCGGGGTAGGCGCCAGCTATGGCTACACCTTC.